One sample yielded the 19 T cell receptor beta chains listed below, sequenced in a study of blood T cell repertoires in COVID-19. Clones were sequenced by immunoSEQ multiplex PCR, and TCRdb holds only the in-frame ones, with some missing. Here the sample spans 470,000 or so clones, 70% to 90% being singletons. Material: PBMCs or T cells enriched from blood (not recorded which). The receptors come from a woman aged 18-35 years with acute COVID-19.

The J gene is TRBJ2-3, the V gene TRBV6-2 or TRBV6-3, with TRBD1 matching over 10 bases. Germline V gene data show CDR1 as MNHEY and CDR2 as SVGEGT. The J segment lost 5 bases and the V segment lost 5 bases, leaving 4 bases of the junction unmatched. CDR3 length: 14 residues. CDR3 in DNA: TGTGCCAGCAGTCTGGGACAGGGGTTAGATACGCAGTATTTT. Translated, it gives CASSLGQGLDTQYF.

This chain joins TRBV27 and TRBJ2-5; D may be TRBD2 (6 bases). Trimming took off 10 bases at V and 4 bases at J, with 25 bases between the two ends. Looked up from germline, CDR1 is MNHEY and CDR2 is SMNVEV (reference sequence). CDR3 length: 16 amino acids. DNA for the CDR3: TGTGCCACGAAATCTAACGGACTATTGGGGCTAGAGACCCAGTACTTC. Protein product: CATKSNGLLGLETQYF.

Note on this clone: A junction boundary mismatches the germline segment, possibly from a read error. V and J are TRBV7-7 and TRBJ2-2; the D is unclear. Germline values: CDR1 SSHAT, CDR2 FNYEAQ (reference sequence). There are 13 residues in the CDR3. CDR3 nucleotide sequence: TGTGCTAGCAGCTTATCGAGCGCCGGGGAGCTGTTTTTT. Translating it yields CASSLSSAGELFF.

The CDR3 nucleotides are TGTGCCAGCACACCGACAGGGACCTACGAGCAGTACTTC. Translated, it gives CASTPTGTYEQYF. The chain has TRBV28 and TRBJ2-7; 7 nucleotides agree with TRBD1. The junction had 5 bases not matched to a gene; V was cut back by 7 bases and J by 2 bases. Germline values: CDR1 MDHEN, CDR2 SYDVKM. The CDR3 totals 13 residues.

The chain employs TRBV6-5 and TRBJ1-6; TRBD1 aligns across 7 bases. Trimming removed 5 bases from V and 6 bases from J; junction bases left unmatched: 4. The CDR3 totals 14 residues. CDR1 and CDR2 (germline): MNHEY, SVGAGI. Here the CDR3 reads CASSKGQTNSPLHF. Here the CDR3 DNA reads TGTGCCAGCAGTAAGGGACAGACTAATTCACCCCTCCACTTT.

This chain links TRBV5-1 with TRBJ2-5; D may be TRBD2 (6 bases). Trimming removed 0 bases at V and 4 bases at J, with 10 bases between. This CDR3 contains 14 residues. CDR1 is SGHRS, CDR2 YFSETQ, per germline. The CDR3 reads CASSLGLEGETQYF. CDR3 nucleotides: TGCGCCAGCAGCTTGGGACTAGAAGGAGAGACCCAGTACTTC.

V gene TRBV4-2 combines with J gene TRBJ2-1, with TRBD2 as a possible D gene (5 bases). The CDR3 spans 15 residues. Deletions cut 0 bases from V and 13 bases from J, with 19 bases between. Germline CDR1 reads LGHNA; CDR2 reads YNFKEQ. The CDR3 loop reads CASSQDRAAEISQFF. In DNA, the CDR3 is TGTGCCAGCAGCCAAGATCGAGCAGCGGAGATTTCCCAGTTCTTC.

The rearrangement links TRBV6-6 to TRBJ1-1; 10 bases match TRBD1. The CDR3 is made up of 16 amino acids. V lost 11 bases and J lost 6; bases outside the gene matches: 18. CDR1 is MNHNY and CDR2 is SVGAGI in the germline V gene (reference sequence). CDR3 amino acids: CACLRDRGIVLAEAFF. CDR3 nucleotides: TGTGCCTGCCTAAGGGACAGGGGTATCGTGCTGGCTGAAGCTTTCTTT.

The chain links TRBV21-1 to TRBJ1-1; the table calls TRBD1, which could not be checked here. TRBV21-1 is marked as a pseudogene. The CDR3 length is 18 residues. The CDR3 here is CASSKRGKGPFSYTEAFF. The CDR3 DNA is TGTGCCAGCAGCAAAAGAGGAAAGGGGCCTTTCTCGTACACTGAAGCTTTCTTT.

This clone occurred once. The V call is TRBV20-1, the J call TRBJ1-5; 7 bases agree with TRBD1. The CDR3 length is 12 residues. Germline assignment: CDR1 DFQATT and CDR2 SNEGSKA (reference sequence). Losses at the gene ends were 3 bases for V and 7 bases for J; bases not matched to a gene: 3. The CDR3 DNA is TGCAGTGCTAGTAACAGGGGACAGCCCCAGCATTTT. Residues: CSASNRGQPQHF.

The chain has TRBV6-5 and TRBJ2-7; 8 bases are shared with TRBD1. This CDR3 is 16 amino acids long. Germline V lookup: CDR1 MNHEY, CDR2 SVGAGI. V was pared by 2 bases and J by 2 bases, with 8 bases of the junction left unmatched. The CDR3 sequence is CASSYSSDRVTYEQYF. DNA of the CDR3: TGTGCCAGCAGTTACAGCTCGGACAGGGTAACCTACGAGCAGTACTTC.

The chain is built from TRBV11-3 and TRBJ2-1; 9 bases are a match to TRBD1. CDR1 SGHNT and CDR2 YENEEA come from the germline V gene. The V segment lost 5 bases and the J segment 5 bases; nucleotides outside the gene matches: 7. The CDR3 length is 15 residues. CDR3 in amino acids: CASSTGTGSHNEQFF. In nucleotides, the CDR3 is TGTGCCAGCAGCACCGGGACAGGGTCCCACAATGAGCAGTTCTTC. Full variable domain (missing parts from reference TRBV11-3 and TRBJ2-1): EAGVVQSPRYKIIEKKQPVAFWCNPISGHNTLYWYLQNLGQGPELLIRYENEEAVDDSQLPKDRFSAERLKGVDSTLKIQPAELGDSAVYLCASSTGTGSHNEQFFGPGTRLTVL.

The chain couples TRBV9 to TRBJ2-3; D remains ambiguous. In germline, CDR1 is SGDLS, CDR2 YYNGEE. V lost 0 bases to trimming and J lost 1 base, with 9 bases between them. This CDR3 region has 15 residues. CDR3 DNA: TGTGCCAGCAGCGTAGCTCTGGCCCGCACAGATACGCAGTATTTT. This translates into CASSVALARTDTQYF.

The V call is TRBV10-2, the J call TRBJ1-5; 7 bases align to TRBD1. Losses at the gene ends were 10 bases for V and 5 bases for J; bases not matched to a gene: 11. The V gene's germline CDR1 is WSHSY and CDR2 SAAADI. The CDR3 extends over 14 amino acids. The CDR3 sequence: CATSPQGPDQPQHF. The CDR3, as DNA: TGCGCCACCTCCCCACAGGGGCCGGATCAGCCCCAGCATTTT.

V usage is TRBV15 and J usage is TRBJ2-1; D perhaps matches TRBD2 (6 bases). The CDR3 totals 15 residues. Between the trimmed V and J ends, which lost 2 bases and 9 bases, there was a span of 17 bases. Germline V gene sequence: CDR1 LNHNV, CDR2 YYDKDF (reference sequence). This CDR3 is CATSRTKEGHTEQFF. The CDR3 DNA reads as TGTGCCACCAGCAGAACGAAGGAGGGCCATACTGAGCAGTTCTTC.

The chain combines TRBV3-1 (or the pseudogene TRBV3-2) with TRBJ2-1, with 11 bases matching TRBD2. V shed 1 base and J 9 bases; nucleotides not matched to a gene: 2. Germline-derived CDR1 and CDR2 are LGHDT and YNNKEL (reference sequence). The CDR3 length is 14 residues. CDR3 coding DNA: TGTGCCAGCAGCCAAGGGCTAGCGGGAGGTGAGCAGTTCTTC. It translates to CASSQGLAGGEQFF.

CDR3 in DNA: TGTGCCAGCAGCCAAGGTGGCGGGGGGGCAGATACGCAGTATTTT. Its translation: CASSQGGGGADTQYF. The chain couples TRBV3-1 (or the pseudogene TRBV3-2) to TRBJ2-3; TRBD2 matches at 9 bases. The length of the CDR3 is 15 residues. Losses at the gene ends were 1 base for V and 4 bases for J; bases not matched to a gene: 3. Germline-derived CDR1 and CDR2 are LGHDT and YNNKEL (reference sequence).

J is TRBJ2-3 and V is TRBV7-3; 8 bases are shared with TRBD2. Germline V lookup: CDR1 SGHTA, CDR2 FQGTGA. CDR3 length: 17 amino acids. Unmatched junction bases numbered 8, after V lost 1 base and J lost 2 bases. The CDR3 DNA reads as TGTGCCAGCAGCTTAAGGTCGCGGGGGGTTTCCACAGATACGCAGTATTTT. This sequence encodes CASSLRSRGVSTDTQYF. Drawing the rest from reference TRBV7-3 and TRBJ2-3, the complete variable domain is GAGVSQTPSNKVTEKGKYVELRCDPISGHTALYWYRQSLGQGPEFLIYFQGTGAADDSGLPNDRFFAVRPEGSVSTLKIQRTERGDSAVYLCASSLRSRGVSTDTQYFGPGTRLTVL.

This clone has only one observation. The chain combines TRBV28 with TRBJ1-1, with 7 bases identical to TRBD1. The length of the CDR3 is 12 residues. Trimming took 7 bases from V and 3 from J; bases not matched to a gene: 2. Per the germline V gene, CDR1 is MDHEN and CDR2 is SYDVKM. The CDR3: CASTTGDTEAFF. In DNA, the CDR3 is TGTGCCAGCACAACAGGGGACACTGAAGCTTTCTTT.